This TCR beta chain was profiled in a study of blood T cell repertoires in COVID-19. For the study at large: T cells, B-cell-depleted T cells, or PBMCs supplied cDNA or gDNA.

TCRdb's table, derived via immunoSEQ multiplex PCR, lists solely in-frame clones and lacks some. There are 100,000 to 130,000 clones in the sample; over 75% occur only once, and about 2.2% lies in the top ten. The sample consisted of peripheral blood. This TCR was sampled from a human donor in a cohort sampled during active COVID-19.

CDR3 amino acids: CASSASTGTIQYF. DNA of the CDR3: TGTGCCAGCAGCGCATCGACGGGGACAATTCAGTACTTC. The V call is TRBV12-3 or TRBV12-4, the J call TRBJ2-4; perhaps TRBD1 as D (6 bases). V shed 6 bases and J shed 10 bases, with 16 bases lying between them. This CDR3 has 13 residues.